This TCR beta chain was identified in a study of shared clonotypes between healthy human individuals (dated by TCRdb to the early 2020s). For the wider study: A few men and a couple of women, aged 18 to 49 years, made up the cohort. For each donor, CD4 naive and CD4 memory were each run on three plates, CD8 naive on two plates, and CD8 memory on one plate. Blood TCR repertoires of a handful of healthy adults were deeply sequenced to estimate repertoire size and the extent of clonotype sharing between individuals. To increase sequencing depth and limit assay-specific biases, different laboratories used diverse techniques to prepare libraries and sequence TCR repertoires. Per donor, leukapheresis produced somewhere between about 0.9 and 9 billion PBMCs. General study outcomes and caveats: Incomplete sequencing was indicated by rarefaction of sorted-subset datasets, despite the large sequencing depth. Higher generation probabilities were observed for clonotypes shared by all four sorted-subset donors than for non-shared clonotypes. Pairwise subsampling led to the expectation that sequencing depth would affect the degree of clonotype sharing among donors. Only blood was sampled, and tissue TCR repertoires likely differ from those in blood. Naive subsets generally had larger estimated clonotype richness than memory subsets. About 5% of naive CD4, 3.5% of naive CD8, roughly 2.4% of memory CD4, and around 0.42% of memory CD8 clonotypes were shared across a few donors. Because the study included a small number of donors, the genetic and exposure-history diversity represented was limited.

Counted from cysteine to phenylalanine, this CDR3 has 14 amino acids. Only the CDR3 DNA is retained, 42 bases long and in frame from the first base. The junction shows trimming of 2 bases on V and 0 bases on J, plus 5 bases between the germline ends. The germline V gene encodes CDR1 SGHDN and CDR2 FVKESK. Donors were healthy HIV-negative adults with no recently reported acute infections or vaccinations. All donors were Caucasian adults living in Nashville, Tennessee, USA. CD4+ T cells were enriched by magnetic negative selection; naive cells were then positively selected on CD45RA, and the negative fraction formed the memory subset. Blood was obtained by leukapheresis, after which PBMCs were separated by Ficoll-Histopaque density gradient centrifugation and cryopreserved in liquid nitrogen vapor phase. Purity and quantity of every magnetically sorted T cell population were checked by analytical flow cytometry. Genomic DNA was isolated from every sorted fraction and measured by UV absorbance on a Nanodrop 2000c.

TCR CDR3 regions were amplified from genomic DNA by multiplex PCR using the deep immunoSEQ assay. Extracted genomic DNA from each cell subset was distributed evenly across all wells of several immunoSEQ 96-well plates, and each plate was treated as a replicate. For sorted subsets, each replicate PCR was loaded with roughly 190 ng genomic DNA, equivalent to 30,000 or so T cell genomes. Purified libraries were quantified with a Qubit 3.0 fluorometer, sized on a Bioanalyzer 2100, and re-quantified with the KAPA Library Quantification kit. A separate single-read 150-cycle Illumina NextSeq 550 flow cell was used to sequence each immunoSEQ 96-well plate. Under the source paper's analysis protocol: The immunoSEQ output contained only junctional sequences without quality scores, so filtering could not match that applied to full-length reads. To assign V/J genes and CDR3, sequences were annotated using PyIR, a Python wrapper for IgBLAST v1.9, with IMGT germline references. Reads with weak V/J assignments (E-value above 1e-6), missing CDR3, stop codons, out-of-frame junctions, or ambiguous translated residues were removed. V3J clonotypes were defined as sequences sharing the same inferred V gene, J gene, and CDR3 amino acid sequence. Percentage overlap between repertoires was computed as shared unique clonotypes divided by the size of the smaller repertoire. Three approaches were used to assess repertoire richness: RTK rarefaction, the Chao1 estimator, and Recon v2.1 estimates of unobserved clonotypes. Generation probabilities were computed with OLGA for all TCRbeta clonotypes obtained by the gDNA method from four donors. The table comes from immuneACCESS by way of TCRdb, which keeps in-frame sequences with V and J called. Part of the clones is missing from these tables; in studies checked, under half for an unresolved V gene and the rest for unknown reasons. From that table come the V and J calls and clone size; the DNA was used to work out D and trimming. This sample holds roughly 1,600,000 clones; approximately 98.5% were observed only once. 0.36% of the sample goes to the ten largest clones.

This clone was recorded only once. What this receptor recognizes is not known. Within one base of it there is no much larger clone, and no base qualities were kept. Source material: naive CD4+ T cells sorted from blood. Reading the label with the study, this specimen's cell subset or site is: CD45RA+ positively selected. In this chain, TRBV14 is recombined with TRBJ2-1; the D segment cannot be called with confidence. The clonotype comes from a man younger than 45 in good health. The CDR3 reads CASSQLSSYNEQFF. The sequence in DNA is TGTGCCAGCAGCCAACTCAGCTCCTACAATGAGCAGTTCTTC.